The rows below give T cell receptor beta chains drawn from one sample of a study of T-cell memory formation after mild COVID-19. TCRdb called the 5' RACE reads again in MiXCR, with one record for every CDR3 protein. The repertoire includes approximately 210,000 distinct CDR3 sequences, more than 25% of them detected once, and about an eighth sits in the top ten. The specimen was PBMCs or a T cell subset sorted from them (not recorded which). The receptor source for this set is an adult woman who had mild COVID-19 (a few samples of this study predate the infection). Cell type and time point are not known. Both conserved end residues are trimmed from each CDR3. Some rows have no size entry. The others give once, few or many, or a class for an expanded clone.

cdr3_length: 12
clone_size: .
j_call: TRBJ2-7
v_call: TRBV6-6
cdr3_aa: ATSPSGSSYEQY

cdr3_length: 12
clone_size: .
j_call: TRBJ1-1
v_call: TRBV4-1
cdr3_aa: ASSQDTGGTEAF

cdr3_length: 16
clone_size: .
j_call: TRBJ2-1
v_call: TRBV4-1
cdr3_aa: ASSQKIPGLAGGGEQF

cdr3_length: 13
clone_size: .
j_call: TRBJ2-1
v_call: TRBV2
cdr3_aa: ASSDGPPNINEQF

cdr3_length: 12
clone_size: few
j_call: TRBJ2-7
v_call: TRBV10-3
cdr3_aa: ASGASGGRYEQY

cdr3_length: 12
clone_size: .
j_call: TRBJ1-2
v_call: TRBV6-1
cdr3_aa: ASSNNRALYGYT

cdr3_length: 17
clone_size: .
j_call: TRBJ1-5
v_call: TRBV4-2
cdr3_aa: ASSQLLPGQGTFNQPQH

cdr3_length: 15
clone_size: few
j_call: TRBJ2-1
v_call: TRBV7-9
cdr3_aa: ASSFDISGLSYNEQF

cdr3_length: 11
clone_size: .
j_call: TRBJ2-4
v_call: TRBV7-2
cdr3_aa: ASSPGQENIQY

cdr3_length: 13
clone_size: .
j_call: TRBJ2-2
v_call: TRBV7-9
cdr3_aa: ASSQGPGTSGELF

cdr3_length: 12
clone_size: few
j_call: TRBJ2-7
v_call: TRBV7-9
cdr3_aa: ASSQFGDTYEQY

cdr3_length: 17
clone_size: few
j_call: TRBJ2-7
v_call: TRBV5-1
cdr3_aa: ASTPLGSGTTPGLYEQY

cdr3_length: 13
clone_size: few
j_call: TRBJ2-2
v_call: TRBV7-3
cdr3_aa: ASSPGTSAPGELF

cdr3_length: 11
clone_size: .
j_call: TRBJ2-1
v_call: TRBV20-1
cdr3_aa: RARLRGYNEQF

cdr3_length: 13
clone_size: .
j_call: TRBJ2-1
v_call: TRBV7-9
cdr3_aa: ASRPRVATYNEQF

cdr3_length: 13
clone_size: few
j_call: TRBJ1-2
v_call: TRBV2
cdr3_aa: ASSVRVGYGYGYT

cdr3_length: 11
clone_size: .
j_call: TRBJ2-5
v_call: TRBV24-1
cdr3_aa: ATSRQAGETQY

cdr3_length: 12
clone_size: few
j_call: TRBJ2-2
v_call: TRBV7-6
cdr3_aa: ASSSRGGTGELF

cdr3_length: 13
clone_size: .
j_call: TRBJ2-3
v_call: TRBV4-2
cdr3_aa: ASRRTDLNTDTQY

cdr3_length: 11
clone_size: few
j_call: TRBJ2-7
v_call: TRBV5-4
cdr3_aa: ASSTTANYEQY

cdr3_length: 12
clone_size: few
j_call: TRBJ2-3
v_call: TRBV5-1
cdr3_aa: ASIDRPTADTQY

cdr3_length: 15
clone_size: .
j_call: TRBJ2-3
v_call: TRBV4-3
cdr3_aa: ASSLREGLAGVDTQY

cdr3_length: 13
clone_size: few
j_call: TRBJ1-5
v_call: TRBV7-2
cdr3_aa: ASSLGGGPNQPQH

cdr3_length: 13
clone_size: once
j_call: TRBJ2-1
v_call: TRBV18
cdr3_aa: ASSPVAGGYNEQF

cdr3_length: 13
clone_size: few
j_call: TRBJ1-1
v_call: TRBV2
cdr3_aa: ASSEFGSLNTEAF

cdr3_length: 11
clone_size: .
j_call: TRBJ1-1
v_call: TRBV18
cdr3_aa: ASLRTGGTEAF

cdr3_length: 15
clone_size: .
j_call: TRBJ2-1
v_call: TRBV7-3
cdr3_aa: ASSLKGRGTSSNEQF

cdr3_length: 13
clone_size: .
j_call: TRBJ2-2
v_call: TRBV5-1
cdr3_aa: ASSLGTFTTGELF

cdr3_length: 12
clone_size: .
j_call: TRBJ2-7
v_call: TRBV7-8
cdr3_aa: ASSSGLAIYEQY

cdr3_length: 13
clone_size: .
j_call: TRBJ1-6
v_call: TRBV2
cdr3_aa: ASSETASYNSPLH

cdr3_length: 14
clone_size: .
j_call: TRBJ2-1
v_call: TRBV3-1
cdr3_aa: ASSPAGTSSYNEQF

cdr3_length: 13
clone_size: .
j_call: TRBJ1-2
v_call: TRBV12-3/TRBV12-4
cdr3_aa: ASRSTGRGDYGYT

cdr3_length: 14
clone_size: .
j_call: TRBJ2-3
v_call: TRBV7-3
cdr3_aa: ASSSGTATSTDTQY

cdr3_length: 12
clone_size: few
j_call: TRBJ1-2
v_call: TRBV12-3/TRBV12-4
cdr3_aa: ASSLEGQIYGYT

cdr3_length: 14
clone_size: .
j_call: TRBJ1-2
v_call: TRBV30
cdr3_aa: AWTTPGQGAYYGYT

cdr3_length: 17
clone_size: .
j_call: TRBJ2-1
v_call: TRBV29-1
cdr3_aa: SVFPIKGRRGGKYNEQF

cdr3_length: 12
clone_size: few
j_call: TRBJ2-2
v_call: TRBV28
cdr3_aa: APSGQVNTGELF

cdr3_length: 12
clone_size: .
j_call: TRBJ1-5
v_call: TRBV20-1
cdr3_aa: SARDLTGSQPQH

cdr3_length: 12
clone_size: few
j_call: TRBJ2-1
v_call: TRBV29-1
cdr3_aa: SVDGTGAYNEQF

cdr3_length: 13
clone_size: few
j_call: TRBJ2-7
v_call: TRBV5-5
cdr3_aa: ASVRDWASSYEQY

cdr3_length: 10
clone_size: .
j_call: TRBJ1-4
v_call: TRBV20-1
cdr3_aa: SARGTNEKLF

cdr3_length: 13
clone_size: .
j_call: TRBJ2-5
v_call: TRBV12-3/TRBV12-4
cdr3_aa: ASSPPLGGRETQY

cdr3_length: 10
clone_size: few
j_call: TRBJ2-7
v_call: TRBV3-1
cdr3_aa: ASSRVAGEQY

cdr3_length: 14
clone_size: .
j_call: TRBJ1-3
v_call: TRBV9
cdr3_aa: ASSEAGAVAGNTIY

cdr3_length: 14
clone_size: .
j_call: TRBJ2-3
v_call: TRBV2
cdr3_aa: ASSEGTSGSTDTQY

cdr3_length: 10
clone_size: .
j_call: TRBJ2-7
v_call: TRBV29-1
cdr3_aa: SVRQASYEQY

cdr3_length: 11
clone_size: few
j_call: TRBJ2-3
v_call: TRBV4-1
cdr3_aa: ASSQDFMDTQY

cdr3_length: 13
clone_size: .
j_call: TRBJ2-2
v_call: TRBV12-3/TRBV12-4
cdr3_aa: ASSLALGNTGELF

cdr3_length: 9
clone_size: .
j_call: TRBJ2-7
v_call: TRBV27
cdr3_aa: ASKSSYEQY

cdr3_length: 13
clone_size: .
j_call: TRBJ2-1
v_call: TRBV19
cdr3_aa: ASSIGLAVYNEQF

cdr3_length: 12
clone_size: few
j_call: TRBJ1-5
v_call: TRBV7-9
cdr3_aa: ASSSTLSNQPQH

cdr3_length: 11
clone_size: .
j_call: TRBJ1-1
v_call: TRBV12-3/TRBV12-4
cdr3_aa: ASGAPGYTEAF

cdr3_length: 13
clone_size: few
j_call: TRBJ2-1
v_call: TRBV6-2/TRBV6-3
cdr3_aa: ASSPSGGVPNEQF

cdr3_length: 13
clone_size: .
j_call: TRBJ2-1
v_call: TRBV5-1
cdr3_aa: ASSLGDRAGNEQF

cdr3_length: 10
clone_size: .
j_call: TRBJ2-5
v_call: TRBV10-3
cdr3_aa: AISESKETQY

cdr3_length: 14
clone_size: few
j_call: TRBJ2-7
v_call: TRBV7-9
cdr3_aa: ASSPAGQGIGYEQY